The text below deals with one TCR beta chain. No cognate antigen has been identified for it. Per-nucleotide qualities are absent, and no much larger clonotype sits a single base away. Via the germline V gene, CDR1 is LGHNA and CDR2 YSLEER. The CDR3 holds 15 amino acids from the cysteine to the phenylalanine. Just the 45-base CDR3 DNA is kept, in frame starting at base 1. Cut back by 1 base and 0 bases, the V and J ends lie 10 bases apart. Lesional scalp punch biopsies and peripheral blood were obtained from alopecia areata patients. PBMCs were isolated by density centrifugation and stained for CD3, CD4 and CD8, and CD4+ and CD8+ T cells were sorted on a FACSAria. This sample is drawn from a study of CD8+ T cells in alopecia areata (dated by TCRdb to about 2018). For context, the study as a whole: The treated patients took part in an open-label pilot trial in which moderate-to-severe alopecia areata was treated with oral tofacitinib at 5 to 10 mg twice daily. Tofacitinib was given for 6 to 18 months, followed by 6 months of follow-up off drug to assess delayed response and recurrence. To study T cell clonal expansion in alopecia areata, the researchers applied high-throughput TCRbeta sequencing to both the C3H/HeJ mouse model and human patients. Human TCRbeta sequencing covered scalp tissue and sorted CD4+ and CD8+ peripheral blood T cells from patchy and totalis/universalis alopecia areata patients and healthy controls. Biopsies were taken from tofacitinib-treated patients at baseline and at 4 and 24 weeks of treatment, and a later scalp biopsy was taken in several of the tofacitinib-treated patients. Scalp clonality was compared across normal scalp (n=4), patchy alopecia areata scalp (n=8), and alopecia totalis/universalis scalp (n=8). RNA was extracted with the PAXgene miRNA kit for fixed scalp, the miRNeasy kit for PBMCs, and the RNeasy kit for mouse skin. Amplification of TCRbeta CDR3 regions was done by immunoSEQ multiplex PCR using 35 Vbeta forward primers and 13 Jbeta reverse primers. General study outcomes and caveats: Lesional scalp, especially in alopecia totalis/universalis, showed higher clonality and more expanded CD8+ clones than normal scalp, suggesting antigenic drive. Shared TCR sequences between patients were less evident than in mice, which may be partly attributable to HLA diversity in the patient population. Resident alphabeta T cells in normal human skin are also sequenced, complicating scalp TCR repertoire analysis, unlike mouse skin dominated by gammadelta T cells.

The library came from the immunoSEQ multiplex PCR assay. For TCR sequencing, RNA was extracted from every sample and reverse transcribed into cDNA to serve as template. First-strand cDNA was synthesized with SuperScript III using a 2:1 mix of oligo-dT and random hexamers. A synthetic immune receptor repertoire was used to gauge amplification bias, and whatever bias remained was removed computationally. For the original study's pipeline: Raw reads were preprocessed to remove errors, and CDR3 was defined by IMGT conventions from the conserved cysteine to phenylalanine. Clonality was computed as 1 minus the Shannon entropy, with the entropy normalized by log2 of the number of productive unique TCRs. CD4 or CD8 identity of scalp clones was inferred by cross-referencing scalp TCRbeta sequences with sorted blood CD4 and CD8 repertoires. This is the immuneACCESS table as TCRdb keeps it, with only in-frame sequences that have V and J called. A part of the clones is gone; compared with another copy, unresolved V genes explain less than half, and the rest is unexplained. V, J and clone size are taken as reported in that table, and D and trimming were inferred from the DNA itself. Present in this sample are some 99,000 clones, 35% to 50% of which were seen just once. Of the sample, about 0.79% is held by the ten largest clones.

The chain is assembled from TRBV4-3 and TRBJ2-7; the D gene is not confidently resolved. The TCR comes from a human donor with alopecia areata. Sequences were obtained from CD4+ T cells sorted from blood. The DNA sequence is TGCGCCAGCAGCCAAGGACGCGAGAGCTCCTACGAGCAGTACTTC. Its protein reads: CASSQGRESSYEQYF.